Reported below is one T cell receptor (beta chain). Antigen specificity is unknown. The germline V gene encodes CDR1 MNHNY and CDR2 SVGAGI (reference sequence). The CDR3 extends over 14 amino acids. Trimming removed 3 bases from V and 1 base from J, with 9 bases in between. This specimen comes from a study of cytomegalovirus exposure and HLA in healthy donors. PCR used 60 Vbeta primers and 13 Jbeta primers. In the authors' methods: Unique TCR beta chains numbered about 72 million in a later analysis, with approximately 10 million shared. TCRdb's table, derived via immunoSEQ multiplex PCR, lists solely in-frame clones and lacks some. Clonal size and the V and J genes are those of that table, whereas D and trimming came from the DNA. There are 90,000 to 100,000 clones in the sample; nearly 70% occur only once, and 2.5% to 3% lies in the top ten. Regarding the study as a whole: Later, an analysis found that common viral pathogens appeared to be linked with several of the most significant clusters. In a later analysis, compared with equally common non-associated chains, HLA-associated beta chains were more expanded. CMV antigen specificity was confirmed in vitro for a few CMV-associated chains.

The sequencing sample was made of PBMCs. The rearrangement uses TRBV6-6 and TRBJ1-1; D is unresolved. This TCR was sampled from a man aged 50 or older in good health and CMV-seronegative. The CDR3 is CASSYFSENTEAFF. The DNA of the CDR3 is TGTGCCAGCAGTTATTTTAGCGAGAACACTGAAGCTTTCTTT.